The entry that follows covers one TCR beta chain sequence. The assay was immunoSEQ multiplex PCR, and TCRdb's table has in-frame clones only and misses some. The sample consists of approximately 220,000 clones, 75% to 90% of them appearing once. This CDR3 has 18 residues. Looked up from germline, CDR1 is SNHLY and CDR2 is FYNNEI. V shed 6 bases and J 0 bases; nucleotides not matched to a gene: 6. These data originate in a study of blood T cell repertoires in COVID-19. As for the study in general: Sites in the United States, Italy and Spain provided acute and convalescent COVID-19 samples.

V gene TRBV2 combines with J gene TRBJ2-1; 15 bases align to TRBD2. The sequenced material came from PBMCs or T cells enriched from blood (not recorded which). The TCR comes from a man aged 30 to 45 who had recovered from COVID-19. CDR3 DNA: TGTGCCAGCAGCCCAGGACTAGCGGGAGGGAGCTCCTACAATGAGCAGTTCTTC. Protein: CASSPGLAGGSSYNEQFF. Supplemented by reference TRBV2 and TRBJ2-1, the full variable domain reads EPEVTQTPSHQVTQMGQEVILRCVPISNHLYFYWYRQILGQKVEFLVSFYNNEISEKSEIFDDQFSVERPDGSNFTLKIRSTKLEDSAMYFCASSPGLAGGSSYNEQFFGPGTRLTVL.